These 26 T cell receptor beta chains came from one sample sequenced in a study of cytomegalovirus exposure and HLA in healthy donors. PCR employed 60 Vbeta and 13 Jbeta primers. Profiled with immunoSEQ multiplex PCR; TCRdb holds only in-frame clones, not every one. This table has some 130,000 clones, roughly 79% appearing once. The material sequenced was PBMCs. The receptors were sampled from a middle-aged woman in good health and CMV-seronegative.

The V call is TRBV2, the J call TRBJ1-1; D remains ambiguous. The CDR3 spans 15 residues. The V gene lost 6 bases and the J gene lost 4 bases, with 18 bases spanning the gap. Germline V gene lookup returns CDR1 SNHLY and CDR2 FYNNEI. The CDR3 sequence is CASRGLAGSGTEAFF. CDR3 nucleotide sequence: TGTGCCAGCAGGGGGTTGGCGGGGTCGGGCACTGAAGCTTTCTTT. The full variable domain, in which reference TRBV2 and TRBJ1-1 provide the parts outside the CDR3, is EPEVTQTPSHQVTQMGQEVILRCVPISNHLYFYWYRQILGQKVEFLVSFYNNEISEKSEIFDDQFSVERPDGSNFTLKIRSTKLEDSAMYFCASRGLAGSGTEAFFGQGTRLTVV.

The chain has TRBV18 and TRBJ2-3, with 10 bases identical to TRBD2. Germline V gives CDR1 KGHSH, CDR2 LQKENI. Germline trimming cut 3 bases from V and 4 bases from J; bases unmatched to any gene: 4. This CDR3 region has 15 residues. Here the CDR3 reads CASSPGGTSADTQYF. The DNA for the CDR3 is TGTGCCAGCTCACCCGGGGGGACTAGCGCAGATACGCAGTATTTT.

The chain joins TRBV7-9 to TRBJ1-5; D uncertain. This CDR3 spans 15 amino acids. The germline CDR1 and CDR2 sequences are SEHNR and FQNEAQ (reference sequence). V was cut by 5 bases and J by 2 bases, with 13 bases left in between. The CDR3 DNA follows: TGTGCCAGCAGCACTGAGGGTGTACGCAATCAGCCCCAGCATTTT. Translated, it gives CASSTEGVRNQPQHF.

The CDR3 is CASSLDVTNGYTF. In DNA form, the CDR3 reads TGTGCCAGCAGCCTGGACGTTACTAATGGCTACACCTTC. V usage is TRBV5-8 and J usage is TRBJ1-2; D gene ambiguous. Trimming removed 4 bases from V and 6 bases from J, with 13 bases in between. The CDR3 consists of 13 residues. CDR1 and CDR2 (germline): SGHTS, YDEGEE.

The table lists this clone with a count of one. The V gene is TRBV4-1, the J gene TRBJ2-2, with 12 bases lining up with TRBD2. The CDR3 sequence is 21 residues long. The germline V gene has CDR1 MGHRA and CDR2 YSYEKL. Trimming cost V 4 bases and J 4 bases; bases outside gene matches: 19. The CDR3 loop is CASSPVTYSSGGEGSTGELFF. CDR3 DNA sequence: TGCGCCAGCAGCCCCGTAACCTACTCTAGCGGGGGGGAGGGTAGCACCGGGGAGCTGTTTTTT.

With respect to this clone: Germline is not matched at one junction end, which may reflect a read error. The chain employs TRBV5-1 and TRBJ2-1; 13 bases match TRBD2. The CDR3 consists of 17 residues. Germline CDR1 is SGHRS and CDR2 is YFSETQ. The CDR3 region is CASAISTSGGIGREHIF. In nucleotides, the CDR3 is TGCGCCAGCGCCATTTCGACTAGCGGGGGGATAGGCCGGGAGCATATCTTC.

V and J are TRBV2 and TRBJ1-5; D gene uncertain. CDR3 size: 13 residues. V lost 0 bases to trimming and J lost 7 bases, with 7 bases between them. CDR1 SNHLY and CDR2 FYNNEI come from the germline V gene. The CDR3 DNA reads TGTGCCAGCAGTGAAGCTGGGCCCCAGCCCCAGCATTTT. This sequence encodes CASSEAGPQPQHF. Using reference TRBV2 and TRBJ1-5 for the parts outside the CDR3, the full variable domain is EPEVTQTPSHQVTQMGQEVILRCVPISNHLYFYWYRQILGQKVEFLVSFYNNEISEKSEIFDDQFSVERPDGSNFTLKIRSTKLEDSAMYFCASSEAGPQPQHFGDGTRLSIL.

This sequence joins TRBV7-6 and TRBJ1-4; 10 bases line up with TRBD1. V lost 5 bases and J lost 7; bases outside the gene matches: 7. The CDR3 sequence is 15 residues long. The germline V gene has CDR1 SGHVS and CDR2 FNYEAQ. CDR3 region: CASSPRTGGAEKLFF. In DNA form, the CDR3 reads TGTGCCAGCAGCCCGCGGACAGGGGGTGCTGAAAAACTGTTTTTT. The full variable domain, with the rest looked up from reference TRBV7-6 and TRBJ1-4, is GAGVSQSPRYKVTKRGQDVALRCDPISGHVSLYWYRQALGQGPEFLTYFNYEAQQDKSGLPNDRFSAERPEGSISTLTIQRTEQRDSAMYRCASSPRTGGAEKLFFGSGTQLSVL.

This clone occurred a few times. The chain carries TRBV29-1 and TRBJ1-2, with 8 nucleotides matching TRBD1. Germline-derived CDR1 and CDR2 are SQVTM and ANQGSEA. This CDR3 is 16 amino acids long. V gave up 6 bases and J gave up 4 bases; unmatched junction bases: 16. The CDR3 sequence is CSVGTGGSVGSYGYTF. The CDR3 DNA sequence: TGCAGCGTGGGAACAGGGGGATCGGTGGGTAGCTATGGCTACACCTTC. Filled out from reference TRBV29-1 and TRBJ1-2, the complete variable domain reads SAVISQKPSRDICQRGTSLTIQCQVDSQVTMMFWYRQQPGQSLTLIATANQGSEATYESGFVIDKFPISRPNLTFSTLTVSNMSPEDSSIYLCSVGTGGSVGSYGYTFGSGTRLTVV.

This clone appeared a single time. The CDR3, as DNA: TGTGCCAGCAGTGCCGGGACAGGGCCGGATGAGCAGTTCTTC. Protein product: CASSAGTGPDEQFF. The V call is TRBV6-1, the J call TRBJ2-1, with TRBD1 matching 9 bases. The CDR3 sequence is 14 residues long. Germline CDR1 reads MNHNS; CDR2 reads SASEGT. V was pared by 4 bases and J by 8 bases, with 6 bases of the junction left unmatched.

The chain joins TRBV30 to TRBJ1-2; 8 nucleotides match TRBD1. CDR1 and CDR2 (germline): GTSNPN, SVGIG (reference sequence). The CDR3 contains 16 residues. Trimming took 3 bases from V and 3 from J; bases not matched to a gene: 12. The CDR3 reads CAWRVPWTGWDYGYTF. CDR3 in DNA: TGTGCCTGGAGAGTACCATGGACAGGGTGGGACTATGGCTACACCTTC.

The chain employs TRBV30 and TRBJ2-2; no firm D call. Germline V gene sequence: CDR1 GTSNPN, CDR2 SVGIG (reference sequence). This CDR3 contains 13 residues. Trimming pared 1 base from V and 5 bases from J, leaving 8 bases between. CDR3 loop: CAWSEQRTGELFF. The CDR3 bases are TGTGCCTGGAGTGAACAAAGAACCGGGGAGCTGTTTTTT.

The chain uses TRBV28 and TRBJ1-2, with D possibly TRBD1 on 5 matching bases. CDR1 MDHEN and CDR2 SYDVKM come from the germline V gene. The length of the CDR3 is 14 residues. V shed 3 bases and J shed 5 bases, with 13 bases lying between them. The DNA of the CDR3 is TGTGCCAGCAGTTTGGGGCAGGGTTTATATGGCTACACCTTC. It specifies CASSLGQGLYGYTF.

This clone was observed a handful of times. This chain links TRBV4-3 with TRBJ2-1, with TRBD2 identical over 10 bases. V was clipped by 2 bases and J by 6 bases; unmatched bases: 4. Germline-derived CDR1 and CDR2 are LGHNA and YSLEER. The CDR3 contains 15 residues. The CDR3 is CASSQPSGGVNEQFF. In DNA, the CDR3 is TGCGCCAGCAGCCAACCTAGCGGGGGTGTCAATGAGCAGTTCTTC.

The CDR3 region is CASSPQTGFGNTIYF. The CDR3 DNA reads TGCGCCAGCAGCCCTCAGACGGGGTTCGGAAACACCATATATTTT. The rearrangement joins TRBV4-3 to TRBJ1-3, with no clear D. Germline values: CDR1 LGHNA, CDR2 YSLEER. This CDR3 is built from 15 residues. V shed 4 bases and J shed 4 bases, with 14 bases lying between them.

The chain has TRBV7-9 and TRBJ2-5; 10 bases agree with TRBD2. CDR1 is SEHNR, CDR2 FQNEAQ, per germline (reference sequence). The CDR3 extends over 15 amino acids. The trim removed 5 bases at V and 1 base at J, leaving 4 bases unmatched. The CDR3 DNA follows: TGTGCCAGCAGCCTACAGCGGGGGGGCCAAGAGACCCAGTACTTC. This encodes CASSLQRGGQETQYF.

With regard to this clone: Other DNA sequences in the same sample also yield this CDR3. The gene calls are TRBV28 and TRBJ1-2; D is perhaps TRBD1 (5 bases). CDR3 length: 13 residues. Trimming cost V 7 bases and J 4 bases, with 13 bases left between them. CDR1 is MDHEN and CDR2 is SYDVKM in the germline V gene. CDR3 DNA sequence: TGTGCCAGCAACGCGGGGGGATCCTATGGCTACACCTTC. Translated, it gives CASNAGGSYGYTF.

This chain links TRBV2 with TRBJ2-4; no clear D gene. Germline assignment: CDR1 SNHLY and CDR2 FYNNEI. Trimming removed 6 bases from V and 0 bases from J, with 12 bases in between. This CDR3 contains 15 residues. The CDR3 spells CASSATSAAKNIQYF. For the CDR3, the DNA is TGTGCCAGCAGCGCGACTTCCGCAGCCAAAAACATTCAGTACTTC.

Comments on this clone: One end of the junction fails to match germline, which may point to a read error. The V gene is TRBV5-6, the J gene TRBJ2-5; 8 nucleotides agree with TRBD1. Germline values: CDR1 SGHDT, CDR2 YYEEEE. The CDR3 extends over 15 amino acids. The CDR3 is CASSLARQGKEAQYF. CDR3 nucleotides: TGTGCCAGCAGCTTAGCACGACAGGGGAAAGAGGCCCAGTACTTC.

The chain joins TRBV28 to TRBJ1-2, with D maybe TRBD1 (6 bases). The ends were cut back, 6 bases at V and 5 bases at J, with 13 bases in the middle. Per germline, CDR1 MDHEN and CDR2 SYDVKM. The CDR3 spans 13 residues. CDR3 DNA: TGTGCCAGCAGACCAGGGGAAGGGTATGGCTACACCTTC. Its translation: CASRPGEGYGYTF.

The V gene is TRBV13, the J gene TRBJ1-5, with TRBD1 identical over 9 bases. This CDR3 contains 14 residues. Per germline, CDR1 PRHDT and CDR2 FYEKMQ (reference sequence). The V gene end was trimmed by 4 bases and the J gene end by 6 bases; junction bases not matched to a gene: 4. The CDR3 DNA reads as TGTGCCAGCAGCTCCGGGACAGGGTTTCAGCCCCAGCATTTT. Translated, it gives CASSSGTGFQPQHF. Combining the CDR3 with reference TRBV13 and TRBJ1-5 gives the whole variable domain AAGVIQSPRHLIKEKRETATLKCYPIPRHDTVYWYQQGPGQDPQFLISFYEKMQSDKGSIPDRFSAQQFSDYHSELNMSSLELGDSALYFCASSSGTGFQPQHFGDGTRLSIL.

V usage is TRBV6-5 and J usage is TRBJ1-1; D call uncertain. CDR1 MNHEY and CDR2 SVGAGI come from the germline V gene. The CDR3 totals 12 residues. V gave up 7 bases and J gave up 9 bases, with 15 bases separating them. The CDR3 region is CASTDAERKAFF. CDR3 in DNA: TGTGCCAGCACCGACGCGGAACGGAAAGCTTTCTTT.

The V call is TRBV7-2, the J call TRBJ2-7; 7 positions agree with TRBD2. This CDR3 comprises 16 residues. J gave up 0 bases and V 1 base, and 6 bases lay outside the gene matches. Germline CDR1 SGHTA, CDR2 FQGNSA. The CDR3 is CASSLGGTTFSYEQYF. Here the CDR3 DNA reads TGTGCCAGCAGCTTAGGAGGGACTACCTTCTCCTACGAGCAGTACTTC.

The rearrangement links TRBV28 to TRBJ2-5; the D gene is possibly TRBD1 (5 bases). Per germline, CDR1 MDHEN and CDR2 SYDVKM. V lost 7 bases, J lost 3 bases, and 9 bases lay in between. This CDR3 region has 12 residues. CDR3 nucleotides: TGTGCCAGCAACAGGCTAAAAGAGACCCAGTACTTC. The encoded protein is CASNRLKETQYF.

The chain recombines TRBV6-1 with TRBJ2-1; D gene uncertain. Germline-derived CDR1 and CDR2 are MNHNS and SASEGT. The CDR3 is 14 residues long. Between the trimmed V and J ends, which lost 1 base and 12 bases, there was a span of 16 bases. In nucleotides, the CDR3 is TGTGCCAGCAGTGAAGTGGATAGGCGGTTCGGGCAGTTCTTC. As protein: CASSEVDRRFGQFF.

This clone came up once. The J gene is TRBJ2-7, the V gene TRBV7-9; TRBD1 might be the D (7 bases). Trimming left V 5 bases short and J 5 bases short, with 19 bases between. CDR1 and CDR2 (germline): SEHNR, FQNEAQ (reference sequence). The CDR3 is 15 residues long. The CDR3 region is CASSRTAAGGHEQYF. CDR3 bases: TGTGCCAGCAGCCGAACGGCGGCAGGGGGGCACGAGCAGTACTTC. Using reference TRBV7-9 and TRBJ2-7 for the parts outside the CDR3, the full variable domain is DTGVSQNPRHKITKRGQNVTFRCDPISEHNRLYWYRQTLGQGPEFLTYFQNEAQLEKSRLLSDRFSAERPKGSFSTLEIQRTEQGDSAMYLCASSRTAAGGHEQYFGPGTRLTVT.